Listed below are T cell receptor beta chains from one sample, sequenced in a study of blood T cell repertoires in COVID-19. Some clones are missing from TCRdb's copy, which holds only in-frame ones; the method was immunoSEQ multiplex PCR. The sample includes approximately 210,000 clones, around 86% of them seen just once. Sequencing was carried out using PBMCs or T cells enriched from blood (not recorded which). These receptors were collected from a man younger than 40 in a cohort exposed to, infected with or recovered from COVID-19 (not recorded which). CDR3s include the opening cysteine and the closing phenylalanine or tryptophan. D genes are given only for firm matches. Clone size is shown for a subset of rows, as once, few, many or a class of expanded clone.

abundance	v_gene	d_gene	j_gene	CDR3aa	CDR3nt
.	TRBV7-9	TRBD1	TRBJ2-7	CASSLAGDREWF	TGTGCCAGCAGCTTAGCAGGGGACAGGGAGTGGTTC
.	TRBV7-2	TRBD1	TRBJ1-1	CASSPVLGQGWNTEAFF	TGTGCCAGCAGTCCCGTGTTGGGACAGGGCTGGAACACTGAAGCTTTCTTT
.	TRBV20-1	TRBD1	TRBJ1-6	CSASTKSGQGINSPLHF	TGCAGTGCTAGTACCAAATCCGGACAGGGCATCAATTCACCCCTCCACTTT
.	TRBV27	TRBD1	TRBJ2-2	CASSAKTGLNTGELFF	TGTGCCAGCAGTGCGAAGACAGGGCTGAACACCGGGGAGCTGTTTTTT
.	TRBV27	.	TRBJ2-4	CASSFQGMVGIQYF	TGTGCCAGCAGTTTTCAGGGAATGGTGGGCATTCAGTACTTC
.	TRBV14	.	TRBJ1-1	CASSPKGRTEAFF	TGTGCCAGCAGCCCAAAGGGGAGGACTGAAGCTTTCTTT
.	TRBV7-6	.	TRBJ1-1	CASSLETNTEAFF	TGTGCCAGCAGCTTAGAAACAAACACTGAAGCTTTCTTT
.	TRBV1	.	TRBJ1-1	CTSSQERGGDTEAFF	TGCACCAGCAGCCAAGAACGAGGGGGAGACACTGAAGCTTTCTTT
few	TRBV24-1	TRBD1	TRBJ2-5	CATTPRDRGFYRLSSETQYF	TGTGCCACCACTCCGAGGGACAGGGGGTTTTATCGGTTGAGTTCAGAGACCCAGTACTTC
.	TRBV18	TRBD2	TRBJ2-3	CASSPKGRAGTDTQYF	TGTGCCAGCTCACCAAAGGGGAGGGCCGGCACAGATACGCAGTATTTT
.	TRBV11-2	TRBD2	TRBJ2-7	CASRRPLAGGPYEQYF	TGTGCCAGCAGACGTCCCCTAGCGGGAGGGCCCTACGAGCAGTACTTC
.	TRBV19	TRBD1	TRBJ1-1	CASSMGTANTEAFF	TGTGCCAGTAGTATGGGGACAGCCAACACTGAAGCTTTCTTT
.	TRBV18	TRBD2	TRBJ2-7	CASSPERESTYEQYF	TGTGCCAGCTCACCAGAGCGGGAGTCCACCTACGAGCAGTACTTC
.	TRBV6-4	.	TRBJ2-1	CASSETGRNNEQFF	TGTGCCAGCAGTGAAACGGGAAGGAACAATGAGCAGTTCTTC
.	TRBV7-9	TRBD1	TRBJ2-7	CASSPGTGAPSSYEQYF	TGTGCCAGCAGCCCCGGGACAGGGGCGCCGAGCTCCTACGAGCAGTACTTC
.	TRBV5-1	.	TRBJ2-7	CANPDSLVEQYF	TGCGCCAACCCGGACTCCCTAGTCGAGCAGTACTTC
.	TRBV4-2	.	TRBJ1-2	CASSHGEGGYTF	TGTGCCAGCAGCCATGGGGAGGGAGGCTACACCTTC
few	TRBV9	.	TRBJ2-1	CASSPGGSLRYNEQFF	TGTGCCAGCAGCCCAGGGGGGAGCCTGCGCTACAATGAGCAGTTCTTC
many	TRBV10-1	TRBD1	TRBJ1-1	CASSAGGSGTEAFF	TGCGCCAGCAGTGCAGGGGGTTCGGGCACTGAAGCTTTCTTT
.	TRBV10-3	TRBD1	TRBJ2-7	CAISGQGAYEQYF	TGTGCCATCAGTGGACAGGGGGCCTACGAGCAGTACTTC
once	TRBV10-1	.	TRBJ2-3	CASSDYPDRRDTQYF	TGCGCCAGCAGTGATTATCCCGACAGGAGAGATACGCAGTATTTT
few	TRBV19	TRBD1	TRBJ2-3	CASTTGDTDTQYF	TGTGCCAGTACGACAGGGGACACAGATACGCAGTATTTT
.	TRBV11-2	.	TRBJ2-7	CASAHHEQYF	TGTGCCAGCGCACACCACGAGCAGTACTTC
once	TRBV18	.	TRBJ1-5	CASSQSRGEGQPQHF	TGTGCCAGCTCACAGTCCCGGGGGGAAGGTCAGCCCCAGCATTTT